The 22 T cell receptor beta chains given below trace back to one sample, sequenced in a study of shared clonotypes between healthy human individuals. The assay was immunoSEQ multiplex PCR, and TCRdb's table has in-frame clones only and misses some. There are 2 million to 2.5 million clones in the sample; over 85% occur only once, and under 0.45% lies in the top ten. The sample taken for sequencing was naive CD4+ T cells from PBMCs. Subset denoted: CD45RA+ positively selected. These receptors were taken from a man between 18 and 35 years old in good health. Some clones in this sample may be carry-over from other donors' samples.

The chain is built from TRBV6-5 and TRBJ2-1, with D tentatively TRBD1 (5 bases). The CDR3 has 14 residues. Per the germline V gene, CDR1 is MNHEY and CDR2 is SVGAGI. With 4 bases removed from V and 5 bases from J, the gap between germline ends came to 12 bases. This chain's CDR3 is CASSSDRNNNEQFF. The CDR3 nucleotides are TGTGCCAGCAGTTCCGACAGAAACAACAATGAGCAGTTCTTC.

The chain employs TRBV28 and TRBJ1-2, with unresolved D. CDR1 is MDHEN, CDR2 SYDVKM, per germline. The CDR3 loop spans 12 amino acids. The germline V and J ends were trimmed by 9 bases and 2 bases, with 10 bases remaining between them. Here the CDR3 reads CASLYGNYGYTF. The CDR3 region has the DNA TGTGCCAGTTTGTACGGGAACTATGGCTACACCTTC.

The chain uses TRBV15 and TRBJ2-1, with D hard to call. The CDR3 runs 13 residues. With 0 bases removed from V and 15 bases from J, the gap between germline ends came to 15 bases. Germline CDR1 LNHNV, CDR2 YYDKDF (reference sequence). The CDR3 DNA follows: TGTGCCACCAGCAGAGATGTTGGCCACCGGGTGTTCTTC. This gives the protein CATSRDVGHRVFF. The full variable domain, its missing parts supplied by reference TRBV15 and TRBJ2-1, is DAMVIQNPRYQVTQFGKPVTLSCSQTLNHNVMYWYQQKSSQAPKLLFHYYDKDFNNEADTPDNFQSRRPNTSFCFLDIRSPGLGDTAMYLCATSRDVGHRVFFGPGTRLTVL.

This rearrangement joins TRBV29-1 to TRBJ2-2; the D call may be TRBD1 or TRBD2 (5 bases each). The ends were cut back, 7 bases at V and 5 bases at J, with 11 bases in the middle. The CDR3 is made up of 12 amino acids. The germline gives CDR1 SQVTM, CDR2 ANQGSEA. The CDR3 spells CSGGEGTGELFF. As DNA, the CDR3 is TGCAGCGGGGGTGAGGGGACCGGGGAGCTGTTTTTT.

This chain joins TRBV19 and TRBJ2-2, with D possibly TRBD2 on 5 matching bases. V was cut by 3 bases and J by 4 bases, with 18 bases left in between. CDR1 and CDR2 from the germline V gene are LNHDA and SQIVND (reference sequence). This CDR3 is built from 17 residues. CDR3: CASSMGAGPSGTGELFF. CDR3 nucleotides: TGTGCCAGTAGTATGGGCGCGGGTCCGTCGGGCACCGGGGAGCTGTTTTTT.

CDR3 sequence reads: CASSSIPRGYTF. CDR3 coding DNA: TGTGCCAGCAGCTCCATTCCCAGGGGCTACACCTTC. V and J are TRBV28 and TRBJ1-2, with D unresolved. Germline CDR1 is MDHEN and CDR2 is SYDVKM. The V end lost 6 bases, the J end lost 8 bases, and 13 bases lay between the germline ends. The CDR3 is 12 amino acids.

The rearrangement links TRBV6-5 to TRBJ1-1; D is unresolved. V lost 7 bases, J lost 4 bases, and 13 bases lay in between. The CDR3 spans 13 residues. Germline CDR1 is MNHEY and CDR2 is SVGAGI. CDR3 region: CASNQDRATEAFF. Here the CDR3 DNA reads TGTGCCAGCAACCAGGATAGAGCCACTGAAGCTTTCTTT.

The rearrangement uses TRBV4-3 and TRBJ1-3, with 7 bases aligning to TRBD1. Germline V gene lookup returns CDR1 LGHNA and CDR2 YSLEER. This CDR3 is 15 amino acids long. J gave up 4 bases and V 0 bases, and 3 bases lay outside the gene matches. The CDR3 region has the DNA TGCGCCAGCAGCCAAGAACAGGGGAAAGGAAACACCATATATTTT. Amino acid sequence: CASSQEQGKGNTIYF.

The CDR3 DNA reads as TGTGCCAGCAGCCCGGGGGGCAGGGATACGCAGTATTTT. Its protein is CASSPGGRDTQYF. The J gene is TRBJ2-3, the V gene TRBV9, with D tentatively TRBD2 (7 bases). The CDR3 is 13 residues long. Trimming shortened V by 4 bases and J by 6 bases, and 12 bases separated the two germline ends. Germline CDR1 reads SGDLS; CDR2 reads YYNGEE.

This clone was counted a few times. The rearrangement joins TRBV2 to TRBJ1-2; possible D gene TRBD1, 5 bases. Germline values: CDR1 SNHLY, CDR2 FYNNEI. The CDR3 has 12 residues. V lost 7 bases and J 7 bases, leaving 13 bases between the germline ends. Here the CDR3 reads CASNRGAGGYTF. Written as DNA, the CDR3 is TGTGCCAGCAATAGGGGCGCGGGTGGCTACACCTTC.

The chain is built from TRBV28 and TRBJ2-1, with 7 bases matching TRBD2. The CDR3 has 13 amino acids. CDR1 is MDHEN, CDR2 SYDVKM, per germline. The junction had 5 bases not matched to a gene; V was cut back by 6 bases and J by 6 bases. CDR3 in amino acids: CASRGGSINEQFF. The DNA for the CDR3 is TGTGCCAGCAGGGGGGGGTCGATCAATGAGCAGTTCTTC. Combining the CDR3 with reference TRBV28 and TRBJ2-1 gives the whole variable domain DVKVTQSSRYLVKRTGEKVFLECVQDMDHENMFWYRQDPGLGLRLIYFSYDVKMKEKGDIPEGYSVSREKKERFSLILESASTNQTSMYLCASRGGSINEQFFGPGTRLTVL.

The genes are TRBV11-3 and TRBJ2-7; no clear D gene. The V end lost 2 bases, the J end lost 2 bases, and 10 bases lay between the germline ends. Looked up from germline, CDR1 is SGHNT and CDR2 is YENEEA. The length of the CDR3 is 14 residues. CDR3 region: CASSLSGLPYEQYF. The CDR3 DNA reads as TGTGCCAGCAGCTTATCCGGTCTTCCCTACGAGCAGTACTTC.

The V call is TRBV30, the J call TRBJ2-7; the D call may be TRBD1 or TRBD2 (6 bases each). This CDR3 comprises 11 residues. Germline V gene sequence: CDR1 GTSNPN, CDR2 SVGIG (reference sequence). CDR3 nucleotides: TGTTCCGGGGGCGGCTCCTACGAGCAGTACTTC. Translated: CSGGGSYEQYF.

The CDR3 coding sequence is TGTGCCAGCTCACCACCAATGCAAGGCACCGGGGAGCTGTTTTTT. This encodes CASSPPMQGTGELFF. The chain combines TRBV18 with TRBJ2-2; D call uncertain. Germline lookup yields CDR1 KGHSH and CDR2 LQKENI. CDR3 length: 15 amino acids. V shed 0 bases and J shed 4 bases, with 9 bases lying between them.

This clone was recorded once. The J gene is TRBJ1-1, the V gene TRBV5-1; 7 bases are a match to TRBD1. V lost 0 bases, J lost 3 bases, and 5 bases stayed unmatched. The CDR3 loop spans 15 amino acids. Germline-derived CDR1 and CDR2 are SGHRS and YFSETQ. The DNA for the CDR3 is TGCGCCAGCAGCTTGGAGACAGGGTCGGACACTGAAGCTTTCTTT. Translated: CASSLETGSDTEAFF. Full variable domain (rest looked up from reference TRBV5-1 and TRBJ1-1): KAGVTQTPRYLIKTRGQQVTLSCSPISGHRSVSWYQQTPGQGLQFLFEYFSETQRNKGNFPGRFSGRQFSNSRSEMNVSTLELGDSALYLCASSLETGSDTEAFFGQGTRLTVV.

This chain links TRBV28 with TRBJ2-5; 8 nucleotides match TRBD2. V shed 2 bases and J 4 bases; nucleotides not matched to a gene: 3. CDR1 is MDHEN, CDR2 SYDVKM, per germline. The length of the CDR3 is 14 residues. DNA for the CDR3: TGTGCCAGCAGTTTACCTCGGGGGGGAGAGACCCAGTACTTC. This codes for CASSLPRGGETQYF.

V usage is TRBV5-6 and J usage is TRBJ2-6, with D tentatively TRBD1 or TRBD2 (5 bases each). There are 15 residues in the CDR3. From germline, CDR1 is SGHDT and CDR2 YYEEEE. V was clipped by 4 bases and J by 8 bases, with 16 bases between them. The DNA for the CDR3 is TGTGCCAGCAGCCCCCGTCGGGACCTCCCCAACGTCCTGACTTTC. This translates into CASSPRRDLPNVLTF.

The V gene is TRBV30, the J gene TRBJ1-4; TRBD1 might be the D (5 bases). V lost 4 bases, J lost 7 bases, and 19 bases lay in between. Germline V lookup: CDR1 GTSNPN, CDR2 SVGIG (reference sequence). The CDR3 runs to 15 residues. The CDR3 DNA reads TGTGCCTGGATTCGAGGGACCCCGGTTGGTGAAAAACTGTTTTTT. Translating gives CAWIRGTPVGEKLFF.

The chain combines TRBV4-1 with TRBJ2-7; D perhaps matches TRBD2 (6 bases). From germline, CDR1 is MGHRA and CDR2 YSYEKL. Trimming removed 0 bases from V and 4 bases from J, with 13 bases in between. The CDR3 runs 15 residues. The CDR3 protein is CASSQDVVGGYEQYF. The CDR3 DNA reads TGCGCCAGCAGCCAAGACGTAGTTGGGGGGTACGAGCAGTACTTC.

This chain connects TRBV15 to TRBJ2-7; D remains ambiguous. Between the trimmed V and J ends, which lost 5 bases and 2 bases, there was a span of 19 bases. CDR1 LNHNV and CDR2 YYDKDF come from the germline V gene (reference sequence). CDR3 length equals 16 residues. The CDR3 spells CATSAHRLDPPYEQYF. The DNA of the CDR3 is TGTGCCACCAGCGCTCACCGACTGGACCCCCCCTACGAGCAGTACTTC.

J is TRBJ1-5 and V is TRBV5-1, with D unclear. This CDR3 is built from 16 residues. The V end was cut by 0 bases, the J end by 2 bases, with 12 bases between. The V gene's germline CDR1 is SGHRS and CDR2 YFSETQ. The CDR3 sequence: CASSLGSAAGNQPQHF. The CDR3 DNA reads as TGCGCCAGCAGCTTGGGGTCCGCCGCGGGCAATCAGCCCCAGCATTTT.

V and J are TRBV9 and TRBJ2-1, with 8 positions matching TRBD2. The CDR3 is 18 residues long. V shed 3 bases, J shed 5 bases, and the junction held 16 bases outside the gene matches. Germline V lookup: CDR1 SGDLS, CDR2 YYNGEE. CDR3 DNA sequence: TGTGCCAGCAGCGCCCTCCTTCCGGGAGGGTTCCGGGACAATGAGCAGTTCTTC. Its translation is CASSALLPGGFRDNEQFF.